The present T cell receptor (beta chain) was sequenced within a study of T cell repertoires in cytomegalovirus infection. Notes on this clonotype: The target antigen is unknown.

TCRdb recomputed calls from the reads with MiXCR, one row per CDR3 protein. The profile shows approximately 260,000 distinct CDR3 sequences, approximately 22% of them singletons. The CDR3 is 15 amino acids. V was pared by 5 bases and J by 4 bases, with 9 bases of the junction left unmatched. Germline V gene sequence: CDR1 MNHNS, CDR2 SASEGT. The specimen comprised cultured PBMCs, sampled from culture after CMV antigen stimulation. The chain has TRBV6-1 and TRBJ2-7, with 9 bases identical to TRBD2. This sequence originates from a human donor in good health (CMV status not recorded). Some clones in this sample may be carry-over from other donors' samples. CDR3 protein: CASSRPSGTVYEQYV. For the CDR3, the DNA is TGTGCCAGCAGTCGTCCTAGCGGGACTGTATACGAGCAGTACGTC.